The present TCR beta chain was sequenced within a study of cytomegalovirus exposure and HLA in healthy donors. Overall study: Early released data comprised some 85 million unique TCRs from HLA-typed donors. In terms of ancestry, the Caucasian-associated cluster contained 80% to 90% of the 300 to 400 genotyped donors. Study observations and caveats: Apart from CMV serostatus, no immune exposure information was available.

Germline CDR1 MNHEY, CDR2 SVGAGI. V lost 4 bases to trimming and J lost 8 bases; unmatched junction nucleotides: 10. The length of the CDR3 is 14 residues. Concerning this clone itself: The target antigen is unknown.

Primers: 60 Vbeta forward and 13 Jbeta reverse. Sequencing was performed with immunoSEQ multiplex PCR; in TCRdb, only in-frame clones are kept and a portion is missing. The sample has 95,000 to 150,000 clones, 70% to 85% seen once. Likely unrecorded immune exposures existed in these nominally healthy donors. The source material was PBMCs. The chain uses TRBV6-5 and TRBJ1-2; 7 nucleotides line up with TRBD1. This TCR derives from a human donor in good health. The CDR3 here is CASSSQGGGLGYTF. CDR3 in DNA: TGTGCCAGCAGTTCCCAAGGAGGGGGCTTGGGCTACACCTTC.